The 6 T cell receptor beta chains below come from one sample, sequenced in a study of blood T cell repertoires in COVID-19. Profiling relied on immunoSEQ multiplex PCR, and the TCRdb table lists in-frame clones only, not all of them. This table has approximately 300,000 clones, around 89% appearing once. Specimen: peripheral blood. The receptors come from a man aged 40-55 years with acute or convalescent COVID-19.

The sample holds a few counts of this clone. This sequence joins TRBV7-2 and TRBJ2-7; the match to TRBD2 covers 10 bases. Germline V gene sequence: CDR1 SGHTA, CDR2 FQGNSA. The CDR3 runs 16 residues. V shed 5 bases, J shed 2 bases, and the junction held 9 bases outside the gene matches. This CDR3 is CASSIDSGGLPYEQYF. The CDR3, as DNA: TGTGCCAGCAGCATAGATAGCGGGGGGCTTCCCTACGAGCAGTACTTC.

This chain joins TRBV4-2 and TRBJ1-5; D unresolved. This CDR3 region has 15 residues. V lost 0 bases to trimming and J lost 2 bases, with 8 bases between them. The germline V gene encodes CDR1 LGHNA and CDR2 YNFKEQ. CDR3 in DNA: TGTGCCAGCAGCCAAGAGTGGGGAGGCAATCAGCCCCAGCATTTT. Its translation: CASSQEWGGNQPQHF.

V usage is TRBV7-9 and J usage is TRBJ1-3; D perhaps matches TRBD1 (5 bases). This CDR3 is 14 amino acids long. Trimming pared 0 bases from V and 4 bases from J, leaving 7 bases between. The germline V gene encodes CDR1 SEHNR and CDR2 FQNEAQ (reference sequence). CDR3 loop: CASSLAGAGNTIYF. Here the CDR3 DNA reads TGTGCCAGCAGCTTAGCAGGGGCCGGAAACACCATATATTTT.

This clone was seen only once. The chain uses TRBV11-2 and TRBJ2-3, with 7 bases lining up with TRBD2. Germline values: CDR1 SGHAT, CDR2 FQNNGV. V shed 5 bases and J 5 bases; nucleotides not matched to a gene: 13. This CDR3 spans 16 amino acids. The CDR3 loop is CASSPTWGLPQDTQYF. DNA for the CDR3: TGTGCCAGCAGCCCAACCTGGGGACTACCCCAAGATACGCAGTATTTT.

The CDR3 DNA is TGTGCCAGCAGCCAAGAGTGGTCGTGGGCGAACAATTCACCCCTCCACTTT. Its translation: CASSQEWSWANNSPLHF. This chain uses TRBV3-1 (or the pseudogene TRBV3-2) with TRBJ1-6; no firm D call. Trimming removed 0 bases from V and 7 bases from J, with 16 bases in between. The CDR3 loop spans 17 amino acids. Germline V gene lookup returns CDR1 LGHDT and CDR2 YNNKEL (reference sequence).

In this sample, this clone turned up once. The rearrangement links TRBV2 to TRBJ2-7, with 9 bases identical to TRBD1. J gave up 6 bases and V 4 bases, and 7 bases lay outside the gene matches. This CDR3 spans 14 amino acids. Germline V gives CDR1 SNHLY, CDR2 FYNNEI. The CDR3 coding sequence is TGTGCCAGCAGTGCCGAGACAGGGGGTGCCGAGCAGTACTTC. Its protein product is CASSAETGGAEQYF.